This passage covers 27 T cell receptor beta chains from one sample sequenced in a study of blood T cell repertoires in COVID-19. Sequencing was performed with immunoSEQ multiplex PCR; in TCRdb, only in-frame clones are kept and a portion is missing. The top ten hold approximately 14% of the sample, which has approximately 270,000 clones, approximately 84% seen once. Sequenced input: peripheral blood. Source of these receptors: a person between 65 and 80 years old with COVID-19, enrolled during active disease.

This clone showed up just a few times. V and J are TRBV18 and TRBJ2-1; 7 bases agree with TRBD1. Germline V gene lookup returns CDR1 KGHSH and CDR2 LQKENI. Trimming removed 3 bases from V and 14 bases from J; junction bases left unmatched: 10. The CDR3 extends over 13 amino acids. CDR3 region: CASSPLPGTVKFF. The CDR3 bases are TGTGCCAGCTCACCCCTCCCCGGGACAGTCAAGTTCTTC.

The count of this clone is one. CDR3 residues: CAISTGDSGNTIYF. The CDR3 region has the DNA TGTGCCATCAGTACAGGGGACTCTGGAAACACCATATATTTT. This chain links TRBV10-3 with TRBJ1-3; 7 bases match TRBD1. The CDR3 extends over 14 amino acids. V lost 5 bases and J lost 0; bases outside the gene matches: 1. Germline CDR1 ENHRY, CDR2 SYGVKD.

The chain couples TRBV7-2 to TRBJ2-1; D perhaps matches TRBD2 (6 bases). Trimming took off 0 bases at V and 9 bases at J, with 15 bases between the two ends. CDR1 is SGHTA, CDR2 FQGNSA, per germline. CDR3 length: 15 amino acids. This CDR3 is CASSLARGAGLEQFF. The CDR3 nucleotides read TGTGCCAGCAGCTTAGCCCGAGGAGCGGGTCTTGAGCAGTTCTTC.

In this sample, this clone turned up a few times. The V and J genes are TRBV7-3 and TRBJ2-7, with TRBD2 matching over 7 bases. Germline trimming cut 2 bases from V and 5 bases from J; bases unmatched to any gene: 9. Germline values: CDR1 SGHTA, CDR2 FQGTGA. This CDR3 spans 15 amino acids. CDR3 sequence (DNA): TGTGCCAGCAGCTTAGGTCCGGGAGGCTTCCACGAGCAGTACTTC. Encoded protein: CASSLGPGGFHEQYF.

The chain combines TRBV6-1 with TRBJ1-2, with TRBD1 identical over 12 bases. Per the germline V gene, CDR1 is MNHNS and CDR2 is SASEGT. Trimming took 4 bases from V and 6 from J; bases not matched to a gene: 9. CDR3 length: 16 amino acids. CDR3 in DNA: TGTGCCAGCAGTGCCAACCCCCGGGACAGGGGGCATGGCTACACCTTC. Its translation is CASSANPRDRGHGYTF.

V usage is TRBV30 and J usage is TRBJ2-7; 7 bases agree with TRBD2. J lost 5 bases, V lost 4 bases, and 11 bases had no gene match. The CDR3 loop spans 14 amino acids. The V gene's germline CDR1 is GTSNPN and CDR2 SVGIG (reference sequence). The CDR3 loop reads CAWMIWGGSDEQYF. The CDR3 nucleotides are TGTGCCTGGATGATTTGGGGCGGGAGCGACGAGCAGTACTTC.

This clone occurred once. V usage is TRBV27 and J usage is TRBJ1-6, with TRBD1 matching 10 bases. The germline V gene has CDR1 MNHEY and CDR2 SMNVEV (reference sequence). The CDR3 is made up of 17 amino acids. The trim removed 0 bases at V and 5 bases at J, leaving 4 bases unmatched. CDR3 nucleotide sequence: TGTGCCAGCAGTTTATCGGGACAGGGGTCAAATAATTCACCCCTCCACTTT. Amino acid sequence: CASSLSGQGSNNSPLHF.

As regards this clone: The same CDR3 arises from other DNA sequences in this sample as well. The chain links TRBV7-9 to TRBJ1-2, with 7 bases identical to TRBD1. Per germline, CDR1 SEHNR and CDR2 FQNEAQ (reference sequence). The CDR3 contains 13 residues. Trimming took 6 bases from V and 4 from J; bases not matched to a gene: 5. The CDR3 sequence is CASSPQGSYGYTF. The DNA for the CDR3 is TGTGCCAGCAGTCCACAGGGGAGCTATGGCTACACCTTC. The full variable domain, rest sourced from reference TRBV7-9 and TRBJ1-2, is DTGVSQNPRHKITKRGQNVTFRCDPISEHNRLYWYRQTLGQGPEFLTYFQNEAQLEKSRLLSDRFSAERPKGSFSTLEIQRTEQGDSAMYLCASSPQGSYGYTFGSGTRLTVV.

This chain links TRBV4-2 with TRBJ2-1; tentatively, D is TRBD2 (5 bases). The germline CDR1 and CDR2 sequences are LGHNA and YNFKEQ. Trimming shortened V by 2 bases and J by 9 bases, and 17 bases separated the two germline ends. CDR3 length: 15 residues. The CDR3 bases are TGTGCCAGCAGCCAAAGCACGGGAATATTGAGTGAGCAGTTCTTC. Translation gives CASSQSTGILSEQFF.

The rearrangement uses TRBV27 and TRBJ1-6, with D uncertain. V gave up 8 bases and J gave up 9 bases, with 17 bases separating them. The CDR3 loop spans 14 amino acids. Germline V gives CDR1 MNHEY, CDR2 SMNVEV (reference sequence). The CDR3 sequence is CASGLRARGSPLHF. As DNA, the CDR3 is TGTGCCAGCGGGTTGCGGGCTCGGGGTTCACCCCTCCACTTT.

The chain carries TRBV18 and TRBJ2-7, with 8 bases matching TRBD1. Germline CDR1 and CDR2: KGHSH and LQKENI. The V segment lost 4 bases and the J segment 4 bases; nucleotides outside the gene matches: 6. CDR3 length: 14 residues. The CDR3 region is CASSLSGGNYEQYF. DNA for the CDR3: TGTGCCAGCTCACTCTCAGGGGGCAATTACGAGCAGTACTTC.

V and J are TRBV7-2 and TRBJ1-4; weak D call: TRBD1 (5 bases). Germline loops: CDR1 SGHTA, CDR2 FQGNSA. This CDR3 is 15 amino acids long. Deletions cut 6 bases from V and 3 bases from J, with 14 bases between. Here the CDR3 DNA reads TGTGCCAGCAGACCGGGAGGGGCACCTAATGAAAAACTGTTTTTT. Protein: CASRPGGAPNEKLFF.

The chain has TRBV28 and TRBJ1-4; maybe TRBD1 (6 bases). Trimming stripped 7 bases from V and 7 bases from J, with 16 bases between. The CDR3 loop spans 14 amino acids. The germline V gene has CDR1 MDHEN and CDR2 SYDVKM. CDR3 DNA sequence: TGTGCCAGCACCTTCGGGGGGGCATTTGAAAAACTGTTTTTT. This codes for CASTFGGAFEKLFF.

The DNA for the CDR3 is TGCGCCAGCAGCCGGACAATTCCGAACATGAACACTGAAGCTTTCTTT. Protein product: CASSRTIPNMNTEAFF. The gene calls are TRBV5-1 and TRBJ1-1, with D possibly matching TRBD1 (5 bases). The CDR3 contains 16 residues. CDR1 SGHRS and CDR2 YFSETQ come from the germline V gene. Trimming cost V 4 bases and J 0 bases, with 16 bases left between them.

V usage is TRBV19 and J usage is TRBJ1-1; D unresolved. Between the trimmed V and J ends, which lost 4 bases and 1 base, there was a span of 10 bases. Germline assignment: CDR1 LNHDA and CDR2 SQIVND (reference sequence). The CDR3 length is 14 residues. The CDR3 here is CASSRWASNTEAFF. CDR3 nucleotide sequence: TGTGCCAGTAGTAGGTGGGCCTCGAACACTGAAGCTTTCTTT.

V and J are TRBV5-4 and TRBJ2-6; D is perhaps TRBD2 (6 bases). V dropped 4 bases and J dropped 0 bases, with 8 bases sitting between them. CDR1 and CDR2 from the germline V gene are SGHNT and YYREEE (reference sequence). The CDR3 has 15 amino acids. The CDR3 sequence: CASSDGGSGANVLTF. For the CDR3, the DNA is TGTGCCAGCAGCGACGGGGGCTCTGGGGCCAACGTCCTGACTTTC.

The rearrangement uses TRBV5-4 and TRBJ2-5; tentatively, D is TRBD2 (7 bases). This CDR3 comprises 13 residues. V lost 3 bases and J 4 bases, leaving 10 bases between the germline ends. The germline V gene encodes CDR1 SGHNT and CDR2 YYREEE (reference sequence). The CDR3 DNA is TGTGCCAGCAGCTGGGGAGGGGGAGAGACCCAGTACTTC. It yields the protein CASSWGGGETQYF. The complete variable domain, with remaining parts taken from reference TRBV5-4 and TRBJ2-5, reads ETGVTQSPTHLIKTRGQQVTLRCSSQSGHNTVSWYQQALGQGPQFIFQYYREEENGRGNFPPRFSGLQFPNYSSELNVNALELDDSALYLCASSWGGGETQYFGPGTRLLVL.

The chain couples TRBV28 to TRBJ1-2; D is undetermined. This CDR3 has 15 amino acids. Germline V gene sequence: CDR1 MDHEN, CDR2 SYDVKM. Trimming left V 3 bases short and J 8 bases short, with 19 bases between. The CDR3 nucleotides read TGTGCCAGCAGTTTTGGCGGCACCCTGGTTGCGGGCTACACCTTC. The encoded protein is CASSFGGTLVAGYTF.

The chain carries TRBV30 and TRBJ1-2; no clear D gene. V was pared by 5 bases and J by 2 bases, with 12 bases between. The CDR3 is 13 amino acids. Germline-derived CDR1 and CDR2 are GTSNPN and SVGIG (reference sequence). CDR3 nucleotide sequence: TGTGCCTGGGGAGAAGGCGGAAACTATGGCTACACCTTC. Its protein is CAWGEGGNYGYTF.

The chain joins TRBV7-2 to TRBJ1-2; D gene uncertain. The CDR3 consists of 14 residues. Trimming shortened V by 2 bases and J by 2 bases, and 9 bases separated the two germline ends. CDR1 and CDR2 (germline): SGHTA, FQGNSA. The CDR3 nucleotides are TGTGCCAGCAGCTTAAGTCGAGAGAACTATGGCTACACCTTC. Its protein product is CASSLSRENYGYTF.

V gene TRBV7-2 combines with J gene TRBJ1-6; TRBD1 aligns across 9 bases. This CDR3 is built from 14 residues. V gave up 4 bases and J gave up 11 bases; unmatched junction bases: 6. CDR1 and CDR2 (germline): SGHTA, FQGNSA. The CDR3 region has the DNA TGTGCCAGCAGCTACGGCACAGGGGGCCCACCCCTCCACTTT. Protein product: CASSYGTGGPPLHF.

This clone turned up a few times. The gene calls are TRBV10-2 and TRBJ1-2; D not resolved. CDR1 and CDR2 (germline): WSHSY, SAAADI. The CDR3 covers 14 residues. V lost 4 bases and J 8 bases, leaving 17 bases between the germline ends. The CDR3 is CASSASLMAAGYTF. In DNA form, the CDR3 reads TGCGCCAGCAGTGCCTCACTTATGGCGGCGGGCTACACCTTC.

This clone came up a few times. V gene TRBV5-4 combines with J gene TRBJ2-3; D remains ambiguous. This CDR3 is built from 13 residues. Germline V CDR1 and CDR2: SGHNT, YYREEE (reference sequence). Deletions cut 2 bases from V and 0 bases from J, with 4 bases between. The CDR3 DNA reads TGTGCCAGCAGCTTCGGGAGCACAGATACGCAGTATTTT. It translates to CASSFGSTDTQYF.

The chain uses TRBV29-1 and TRBJ1-1; 9 bases fit TRBD1. Germline values: CDR1 SQVTM, CDR2 ANQGSEA. After removal of 6 bases from V and 6 bases from J, the junction contained 11 bases not matched to a gene. CDR3 length equals 14 residues. This CDR3 reads CSVRPGQGSAEAFF. The CDR3, as DNA: TGCAGCGTAAGACCGGGACAGGGTTCCGCTGAAGCTTTCTTT.

The chain has TRBV27 and TRBJ1-5, with D maybe TRBD1 (5 bases). Trimming left V 3 bases short and J 7 bases short, with 13 bases between. In germline, CDR1 is MNHEY, CDR2 SMNVEV (reference sequence). The CDR3 has 14 amino acids. The CDR3 bases are TGTGCCAGCAGTTTTCTTGGGGCGGGACAGCCCCAGCATTTT. Protein product: CASSFLGAGQPQHF.

A single count supports this clone. V is TRBV21-1 and J is TRBJ2-4; TRBD2 is the table's D call and was not checked against the DNA. TRBV21-1 is listed as a pseudogene. The CDR3 is made up of 17 amino acids. The CDR3 bases are TGTGCCAGCAGCAAAGAAGCGGGGGATTCAGCCAAAAACATTCAGTACTTC. It specifies CASSKEAGDSAKNIQYF.

The chain recombines TRBV6-2 or TRBV6-3 with TRBJ2-2; 7 bases fit TRBD2. The V segment lost 4 bases and the J segment 4 bases; nucleotides outside the gene matches: 9. The CDR3 contains 16 residues. Germline CDR1 and CDR2: MNHEY and SVGEGT. The CDR3 coding sequence is TGTGCCAGCAGTTCTTCCCCAGCGGGGATCACCGGGGAGCTGTTTTTT. This translates into CASSSSPAGITGELFF.